This TCR beta chain was identified during a study of blood T cell repertoires in COVID-19. Per the original data handling: Amplifying reference gene primers gave estimates of nucleated cell counts. Libraries were prepared by immunoSEQ multiplex PCR; TCRdb keeps only in-frame clonotypes and omits some of them. Clone size and V and J calls were adopted from that table, with D and trimming inferred from the DNA. In the table there are some 76,000 clones, around 89% of which are singletons. Material for sequencing was peripheral blood. This TCR was recovered from a man aged 60 to 75 with acute or convalescent COVID-19.

For the CDR3, the DNA is TGCAGTGCTAGTAACGGGAATCAGCCCCAGCATTTT. Amino acid sequence: CSASNGNQPQHF. The chain combines TRBV20-1 with TRBJ1-5; D unresolved. Trimming removed 3 bases from V and 4 bases from J, with 7 bases in between. The CDR3 spans 12 residues. CDR1 and CDR2 from the germline V gene are DFQATT and SNEGSKA (reference sequence).